A selection of T cell receptor beta chains follows, all from one sample in a study of cytomegalovirus exposure and HLA in healthy donors. Profiling relied on immunoSEQ multiplex PCR, and the TCRdb table lists in-frame clones only, not all of them. The sample contains 140,000 to 150,000 clones, approximately 91% of which appear only once. Input material: PBMCs. These receptors came from a woman aged 40-49 years in good health and CMV-seronegative. Both conserved end residues are part of each CDR3. The D gene is left open where the match is weak. Clone size is stated in some rows and not others, as once, few, many or a class when expanded.

cdr3_aa cdr3_nt d_call j_call v_call clone_size
CASSLGRWSSYNEQFF TGCGCCAGCAGCTTGGGTCGCTGGAGCTCCTACAATGAGCAGTTCTTC NA TRBJ2-1 TRBV5-1 NA
CASSPPGLAGEGEQFF TGTGCCAGCTCACCACCGGGACTAGCGGGAGAGGGGGAGCAGTTCTTC TRBD2 TRBJ2-1 TRBV18 NA
CATQFYGGTGELFF TGTGCCACACAATTCTATGGGGGGACCGGGGAGCTGTTTTTT NA TRBJ2-2 TRBV7-9 NA
CAISGNAATGSSYEQYF TGTGCCATCTCGGGGAACGCCGCGACAGGGAGCTCCTACGAGCAGTACTTC TRBD1 TRBJ2-7 TRBV10-3 NA
CASSFGQDEQYF TGTGCCAGCTCATTTGGACAGGACGAGCAGTACTTC TRBD1 TRBJ2-7 TRBV18 NA
CARAPLGGPFTDTQYF TGTGCCCGCGCCCCCCTTGGGGGCCCGTTCACAGATACGCAGTATTTT NA TRBJ2-3 TRBV7-9 NA
CASSQTSGSYEQYF TGCGCCAGCAGCCAGACTAGCGGCTCCTACGAGCAGTACTTC TRBD2 TRBJ2-7 TRBV5-1 NA
CASSLAGGDQETQYF TGTGCCAGCAGCTTAGCCGGGGGGGATCAAGAGACCCAGTACTTC TRBD2 TRBJ2-5 TRBV11-3 NA
CASSHTGEGDGELFF TGCGCCAGCAGCCACACTGGGGAGGGCGACGGGGAGCTGTTTTTT TRBD2 TRBJ2-2 TRBV4-1 NA
CASRRARDQETQYF TGTGCCAGCAGGCGGGCACGGGACCAAGAGACCCAGTACTTC NA TRBJ2-5 TRBV5-4 NA
CASSPGTGHQPQHF TGTGCCAGCAGCCCGGGGACAGGGCATCAGCCCCAGCATTTT TRBD1 TRBJ1-5 TRBV7-2 NA
CASSWGDATDTQYF TGTGCCAGTAGTTGGGGGGATGCGACAGATACGCAGTATTTT NA TRBJ2-3 TRBV19 NA
CASSLVAGSGDTQYF TGTGCCAGCAGTCTGGTGGCAGGGTCGGGAGATACGCAGTATTTT NA TRBJ2-3 TRBV6-4 few
CASSETGSYEQYF TGTGCCAGCAGTGAGACAGGCTCCTACGAGCAGTACTTC NA TRBJ2-7 TRBV6-1 few
CATSRTDSQRTSYEQYF TGTGCCACCAGCAGAACGGACAGCCAGCGGACCTCCTACGAGCAGTACTTC NA TRBJ2-7 TRBV15 NA
CASSLNLGAAGELFF TGCGCCAGCAGCTTGAATTTGGGGGCGGCCGGGGAGCTGTTTTTT NA TRBJ2-2 TRBV5-1 NA
CSVDQDREGAGELFF TGCAGCGTTGATCAGGACAGGGAAGGGGCCGGGGAGCTGTTTTTT TRBD1 TRBJ2-2 TRBV29-1 NA
CAWTTGTSDYNEQFF TGTGCCTGGACCACCGGGACTAGCGACTACAATGAGCAGTTCTTC TRBD2 TRBJ2-1 TRBV30 NA
CASSQEGLAGSSSYNEQFF TGCGCCAGCAGCCAAGAGGGACTAGCGGGTTCAAGCTCCTACAATGAGCAGTTCTTC TRBD2 TRBJ2-1 TRBV4-1 NA
CASSEWQGTGVTEAFF TGTGCCAGCAGTGAATGGCAAGGGACAGGGGTCACTGAAGCTTTCTTT TRBD1 TRBJ1-1 TRBV25-1 NA
CASKLQAEAFF TGTGCCAGCAAACTACAGGCTGAAGCTTTCTTT NA TRBJ1-1 TRBV28 once
CASSSQGRGTEAFF TGTGCCAGCAGCTCCCAGGGTAGGGGGACTGAAGCTTTCTTT NA TRBJ1-1 TRBV7-8 NA
CASSSTNRGATF TGTGCCAGCAGCTCGACAAACAGGGGGGCCACCTTC TRBD1 TRBJ1-2 TRBV7-8 NA
CASSSPGQAHTGELFF TGCGCCAGCAGCTCTCCGGGACAGGCCCACACCGGGGAGCTGTTTTTT TRBD1 TRBJ2-2 TRBV5-1 NA
CASSAGTGTRGYTF TGTGCCAGCAGCGCCGGGACAGGGACTCGTGGCTACACCTTC TRBD1 TRBJ1-2 TRBV6-5 once
CASRQDNEKLFF TGCGCCAGCAGACAGGACAATGAAAAACTGTTTTTT NA TRBJ1-4 TRBV5-1 NA
CASSLGREYEQYF TGTGCCAGCAGTTTAGGGAGGGAATACGAGCAGTACTTC TRBD2 TRBJ2-7 TRBV28 NA
CASSKGGSLNEKLFF TGCGCCAGCAGCAAGGGAGGGTCATTAAACGAAAAACTGTTTTTT NA TRBJ1-4 TRBV5-1 NA
CASTRNGGFLQAFF TGTGCCAGCACCCGAAACGGGGGGTTCCTTCAAGCTTTCTTT NA TRBJ1-1 TRBV6-1 once
CASGLIGTGETQYF TGTGCTAGTGGTTTGATAGGGACAGGAGAGACCCAGTACTTC TRBD1 TRBJ2-5 TRBV12-5 NA
CASAGTGGEETQYF TGTGCCAGCGCCGGGACAGGGGGGGAAGAGACCCAGTACTTC TRBD1 TRBJ2-5 TRBV11-3 NA
CASSLVTGGLRTEAFF TGTGCCAGCAGCTTGGTGACAGGGGGCTTGAGAACTGAAGCTTTCTTT TRBD1 TRBJ1-1 TRBV5-6 NA
CASSSLAGVGTDTQYF TGTGCCAGCAGCTCCCTAGCGGGAGTCGGTACAGATACGCAGTATTTT TRBD2 TRBJ2-3 TRBV11-2 NA
CASNRMREGHNEQFF TGTGCCAGTAATAGGATGCGGGAGGGCCACAATGAGCAGTTCTTC TRBD2 TRBJ2-1 TRBV2 NA
CASSPKAGALRGETQYF TGTGCCAGCAGCCCTAAGGCGGGAGCCCTGAGGGGAGAGACCCAGTACTTC TRBD2 TRBJ2-5 TRBV7-9 NA
CASSGRTGGWSGNTIYF TGTGCCAGCAGTGGCCGGACAGGGGGCTGGTCTGGAAACACCATATATTTT TRBD1 TRBJ1-3 TRBV27 NA
CASSLGRGSGKTEAFF TGTGCCAGCAGCTTAGGGCGGGGATCGGGAAAGACTGAAGCTTTCTTT NA TRBJ1-1 TRBV11-3 NA
CASSLVLAGGQETQYF TGCGCCAGCAGCTTGGTGCTAGCGGGAGGGCAGGAGACCCAGTACTTC TRBD2 TRBJ2-5 TRBV5-1 NA
CAWSSLAGWLDEQFF TGTGCCTGGAGTTCTCTAGCGGGATGGTTGGATGAGCAGTTCTTC TRBD2 TRBJ2-1 TRBV30 NA
CASSLDNEQFF TGCGCCAGCAGCCTCGACAATGAGCAGTTCTTC NA TRBJ2-1 TRBV5-1 once
CASSMGTGGQPQHF TGTGCCAGTAGTATGGGGACAGGGGGACAGCCCCAGCATTTT TRBD1 TRBJ1-5 TRBV19 once
CASTDARQGQYEQYF TGTGCCAGCACCGACGCACGACAGGGTCAGTACGAGCAGTACTTC TRBD1 TRBJ2-7 TRBV6-5 NA